This T cell receptor (beta chain) is drawn from a study of graft-versus-host responses after intestinal transplantation. About the study: Each recipient received a multivisceral, liver-intestinal, or isolated intestinal graft. Among the recipients, all got anti-thymocyte globulin induction and then tacrolimus and steroids for about 3 years. Overall study results and limits: GvH clone levels peaked in circulation, and this peak was associated with early post-transplant HvG declines. Some patients had graft-donor T cell macrochimerism. In their allografts, the ratios of graft-versus-host to host-versus-graft T cell clones were high.

A remark on this clone: Its target is not known.

Intraepithelial and lamina propria lymphocytes were freed from processed graft tissue. The table came from immunoSEQ multiplex PCR; TCRdb's copy has only in-frame clones and leaves some out. The sample includes about 29,000 clones, 65% to 80% seen only once; the top ten take around 3.3%. Deletions cut 4 bases from V and 1 base from J, with 6 bases between. Germline CDR1 reads SGDLS; CDR2 reads YYNGEE. CDR3 size: 13 residues. The receptor comes from a human patient who received an intestinal transplant, so some T cells may come from the graft donor. This chain joins TRBV9 and TRBJ2-1; D gene unclear. The source was ileum tissue, collected 98 days after intestinal transplantation. In nucleotides, the CDR3 is TGTGCCAGCAGCCCCCGATCCTACAATGAGCAGTTCTTC. This codes for CASSPRSYNEQFF.